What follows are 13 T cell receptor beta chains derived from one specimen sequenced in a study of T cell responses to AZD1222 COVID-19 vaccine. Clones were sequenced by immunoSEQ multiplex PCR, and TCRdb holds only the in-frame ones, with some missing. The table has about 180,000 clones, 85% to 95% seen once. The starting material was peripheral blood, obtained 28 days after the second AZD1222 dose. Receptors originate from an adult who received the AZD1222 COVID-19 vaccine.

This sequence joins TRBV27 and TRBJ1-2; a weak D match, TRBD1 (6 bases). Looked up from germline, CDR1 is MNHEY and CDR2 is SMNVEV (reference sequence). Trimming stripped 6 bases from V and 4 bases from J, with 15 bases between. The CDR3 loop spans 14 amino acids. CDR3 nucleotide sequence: TGTGCCAGCAGGGGTACAGGGAGGGCCTATGGCTACACCTTC. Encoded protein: CASRGTGRAYGYTF.

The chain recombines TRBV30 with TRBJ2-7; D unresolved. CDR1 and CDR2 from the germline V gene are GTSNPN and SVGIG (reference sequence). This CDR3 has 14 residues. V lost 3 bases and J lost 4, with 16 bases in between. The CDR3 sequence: CAWRERQASYEQYF. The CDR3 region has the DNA TGTGCCTGGAGGGAACGGCAAGCGAGTTACGAGCAGTACTTC.

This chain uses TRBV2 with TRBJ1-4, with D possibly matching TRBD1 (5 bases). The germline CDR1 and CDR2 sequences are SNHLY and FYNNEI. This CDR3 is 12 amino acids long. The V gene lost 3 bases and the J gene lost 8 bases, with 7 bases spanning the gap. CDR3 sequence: CASSERDEKLFF. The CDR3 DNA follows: TGTGCCAGCAGTGAGAGGGACGAAAAACTGTTTTTT.

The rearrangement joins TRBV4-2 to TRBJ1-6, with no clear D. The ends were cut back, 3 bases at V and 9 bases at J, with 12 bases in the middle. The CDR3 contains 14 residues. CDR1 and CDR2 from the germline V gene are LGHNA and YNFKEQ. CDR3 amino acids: CASSQAGLSSPLHF. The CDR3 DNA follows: TGTGCCAGCAGCCAGGCAGGACTTTCTTCACCCCTCCACTTT.

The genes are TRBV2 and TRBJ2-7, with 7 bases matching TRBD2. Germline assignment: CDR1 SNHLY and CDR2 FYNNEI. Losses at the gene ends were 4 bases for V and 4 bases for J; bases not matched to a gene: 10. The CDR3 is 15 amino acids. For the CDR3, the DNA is TGTGCCAGCAGTGGGCCGGCTAGCGGTAGATACGAGCAGTACTTC. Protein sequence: CASSGPASGRYEQYF.

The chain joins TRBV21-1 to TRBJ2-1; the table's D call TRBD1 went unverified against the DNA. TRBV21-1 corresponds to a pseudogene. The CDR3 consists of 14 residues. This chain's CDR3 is CASPTPGVRDEQFF. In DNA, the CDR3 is TGTGCCAGCCCTACCCCAGGGGTTCGCGATGAGCAGTTCTTC.

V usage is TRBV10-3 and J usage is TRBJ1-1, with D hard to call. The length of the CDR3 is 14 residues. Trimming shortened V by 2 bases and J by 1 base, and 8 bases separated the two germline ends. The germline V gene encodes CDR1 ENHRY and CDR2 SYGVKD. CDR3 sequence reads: CAISELSANTEAFF. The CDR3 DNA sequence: TGTGCCATCAGTGAGCTATCAGCGAACACTGAAGCTTTCTTT.

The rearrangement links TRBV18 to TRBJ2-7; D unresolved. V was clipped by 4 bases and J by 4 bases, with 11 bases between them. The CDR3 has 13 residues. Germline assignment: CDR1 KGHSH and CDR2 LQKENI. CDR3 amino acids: CASSRPPLYEQYF. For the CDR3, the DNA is TGTGCCAGCTCACGACCTCCGCTTTACGAGCAGTACTTC.

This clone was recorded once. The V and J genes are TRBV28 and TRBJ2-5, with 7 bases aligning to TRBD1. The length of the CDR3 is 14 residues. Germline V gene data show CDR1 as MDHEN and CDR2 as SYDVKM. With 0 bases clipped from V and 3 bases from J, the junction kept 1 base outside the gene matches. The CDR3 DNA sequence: TGTGCCAGCAGTTTATGGGGGACAGAAGAGACCCAGTACTTC. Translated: CASSLWGTEETQYF.

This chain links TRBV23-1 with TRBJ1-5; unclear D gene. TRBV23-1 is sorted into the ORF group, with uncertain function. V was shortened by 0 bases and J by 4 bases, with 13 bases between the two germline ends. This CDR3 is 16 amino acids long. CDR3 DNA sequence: TGCGCCAGCAGTCAATCGGGCGGGGTTTCGAATCAGCCCCAGCATTTT. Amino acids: CASSQSGGVSNQPQHF.

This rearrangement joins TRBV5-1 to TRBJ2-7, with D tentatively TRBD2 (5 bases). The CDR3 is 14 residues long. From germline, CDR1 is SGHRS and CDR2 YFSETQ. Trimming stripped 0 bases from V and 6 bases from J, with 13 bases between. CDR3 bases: TGCGCCAGCAGCTTGGCGGTAGCTGGGAGCGAGCAGTACTTC. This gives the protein CASSLAVAGSEQYF.

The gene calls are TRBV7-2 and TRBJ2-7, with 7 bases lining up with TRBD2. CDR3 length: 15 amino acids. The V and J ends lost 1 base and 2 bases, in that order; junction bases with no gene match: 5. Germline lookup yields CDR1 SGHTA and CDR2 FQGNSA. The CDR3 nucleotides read TGTGCCAGCAGCTTAGACTATGGGGGGGCCTACGAGCAGTACTTC. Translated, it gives CASSLDYGGAYEQYF.

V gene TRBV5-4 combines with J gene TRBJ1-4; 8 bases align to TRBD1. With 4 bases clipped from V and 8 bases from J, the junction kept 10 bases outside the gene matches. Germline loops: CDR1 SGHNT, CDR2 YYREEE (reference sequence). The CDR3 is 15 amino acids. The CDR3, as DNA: TGTGCCAGCAGCCAACAGCAGGGGGCCGGGGAAAAACTGTTTTTT. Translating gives CASSQQQGAGEKLFF.